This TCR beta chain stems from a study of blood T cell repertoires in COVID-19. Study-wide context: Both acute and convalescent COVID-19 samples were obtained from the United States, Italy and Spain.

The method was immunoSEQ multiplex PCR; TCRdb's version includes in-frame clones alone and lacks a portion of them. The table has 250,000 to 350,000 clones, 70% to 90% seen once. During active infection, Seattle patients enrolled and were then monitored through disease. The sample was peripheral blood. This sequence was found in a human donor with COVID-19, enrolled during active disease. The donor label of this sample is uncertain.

Written as DNA, the CDR3 is TGTGCCAGCAGTTTCCTGAGCTCCTACGAGCAGTACTTC. It specifies CASSFLSSYEQYF. This rearrangement joins TRBV27 to TRBJ2-7; no firm D call. The CDR3 is 13 residues long. V dropped 3 bases and J dropped 0 bases, with 6 bases sitting between them. The V gene's germline CDR1 is MNHEY and CDR2 SMNVEV (reference sequence).